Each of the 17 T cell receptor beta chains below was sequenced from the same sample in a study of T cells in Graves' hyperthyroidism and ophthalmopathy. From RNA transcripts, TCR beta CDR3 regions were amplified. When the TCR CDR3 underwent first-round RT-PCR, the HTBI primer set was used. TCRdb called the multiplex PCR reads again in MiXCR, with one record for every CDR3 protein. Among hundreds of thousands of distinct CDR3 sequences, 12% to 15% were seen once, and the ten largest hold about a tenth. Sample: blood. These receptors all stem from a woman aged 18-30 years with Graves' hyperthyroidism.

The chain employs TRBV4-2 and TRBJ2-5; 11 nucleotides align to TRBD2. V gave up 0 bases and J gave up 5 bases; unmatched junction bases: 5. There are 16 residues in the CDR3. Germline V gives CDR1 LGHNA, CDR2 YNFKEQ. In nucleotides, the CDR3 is TGTGCCAGCAGCCAAGATTGGACTAGCGGGCGGGAGACCCAGTACTTC. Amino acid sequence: CASSQDWTSGRETQYF.

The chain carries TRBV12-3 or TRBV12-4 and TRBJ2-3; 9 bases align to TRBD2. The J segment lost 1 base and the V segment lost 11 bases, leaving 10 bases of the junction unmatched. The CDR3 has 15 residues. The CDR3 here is CASGLAGLGTDTQYF. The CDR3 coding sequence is TGTGCCTCGGGGCTAGCGGGGCTCGGCACAGATACGCAGTATTTT.

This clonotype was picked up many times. The CDR3 DNA sequence: TGCAGTGCTAGTCCCGGGAGCGCAGGGAGATACGAGCAGTACTTC. This codes for CSASPGSAGRYEQYF. The chain recombines TRBV20-1 with TRBJ2-7; D perhaps matches TRBD2 (6 bases). V gave up 3 bases and J gave up 4 bases, with 19 bases separating them. Germline V gene lookup returns CDR1 DFQATT and CDR2 SNEGSKA (reference sequence). This CDR3 has 15 residues.

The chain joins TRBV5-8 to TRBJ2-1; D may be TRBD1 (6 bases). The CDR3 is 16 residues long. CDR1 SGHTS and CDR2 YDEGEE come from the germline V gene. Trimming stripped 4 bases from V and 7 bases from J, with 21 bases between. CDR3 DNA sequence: TGTGCCAGCAGCGTAGGACAGCTCCCCATTTATAATGAGCAGTTCTTC. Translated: CASSVGQLPIYNEQFF. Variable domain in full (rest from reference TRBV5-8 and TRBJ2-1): EAGVTQSPTHLIKTRGQQATLRCSPISGHTSVYWYQQALGLGLQFLLWYDEGEERNRGNFPPRFSGRQFPNYSSELNVNALELEDSALYLCASSVGQLPIYNEQFFGPGTRLTVL.

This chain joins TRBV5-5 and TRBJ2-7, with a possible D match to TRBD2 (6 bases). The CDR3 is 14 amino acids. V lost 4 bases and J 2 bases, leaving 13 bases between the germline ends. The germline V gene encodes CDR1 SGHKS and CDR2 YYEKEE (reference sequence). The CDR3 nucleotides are TGTGCCAGCAGCATCAGGCGGGATCCCTACGAGCAGTACTTC. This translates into CASSIRRDPYEQYF.

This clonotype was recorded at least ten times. Here the CDR3 reads CASTRLGSDYEQYF. CDR3 sequence (DNA): TGTGCCAGCACCCGCCTGGGGTCGGACTACGAGCAGTACTTC. The rearrangement uses TRBV28 and TRBJ2-7; D is ambiguous. CDR3 length: 14 amino acids. V lost 7 bases to trimming and J lost 3 bases, with 16 bases between them. Germline lookup yields CDR1 MDHEN and CDR2 SYDVKM.

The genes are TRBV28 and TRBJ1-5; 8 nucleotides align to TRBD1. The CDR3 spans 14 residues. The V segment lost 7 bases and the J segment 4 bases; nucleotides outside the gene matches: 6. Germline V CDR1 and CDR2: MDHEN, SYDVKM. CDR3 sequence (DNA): TGTGCCAGCATTGACTGGACAGGGAATCAGCCCCAGCATTTT. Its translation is CASIDWTGNQPQHF.

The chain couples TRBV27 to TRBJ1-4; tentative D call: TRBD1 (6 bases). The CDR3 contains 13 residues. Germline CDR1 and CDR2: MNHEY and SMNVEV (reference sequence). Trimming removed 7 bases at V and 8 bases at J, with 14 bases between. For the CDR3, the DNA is TGTGCCAGCACGTCCGGTACAGGGGAAAAACTGTTTTTT. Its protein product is CASTSGTGEKLFF.

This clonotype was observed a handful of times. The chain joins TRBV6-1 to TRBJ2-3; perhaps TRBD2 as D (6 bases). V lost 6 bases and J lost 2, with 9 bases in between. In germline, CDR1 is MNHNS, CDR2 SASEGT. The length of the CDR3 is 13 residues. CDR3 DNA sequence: TGTGCCAGCAGGGCGGGACTCACAGATACGCAGTATTTT. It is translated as CASRAGLTDTQYF.

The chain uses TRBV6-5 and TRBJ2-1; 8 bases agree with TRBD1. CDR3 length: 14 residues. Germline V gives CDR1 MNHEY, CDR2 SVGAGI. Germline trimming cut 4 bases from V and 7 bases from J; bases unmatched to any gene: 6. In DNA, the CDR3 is TGTGCCAGCAGTTCAGGGGGCGCATCGAATGAGCAGTTCTTC. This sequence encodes CASSSGGASNEQFF.

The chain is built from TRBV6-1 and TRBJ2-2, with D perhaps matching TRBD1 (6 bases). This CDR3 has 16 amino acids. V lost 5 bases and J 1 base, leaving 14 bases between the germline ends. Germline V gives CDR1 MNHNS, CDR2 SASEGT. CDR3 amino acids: CASSTSRGWNTGELFF. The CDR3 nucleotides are TGTGCCAGCAGTACCTCAAGGGGGTGGAACACCGGGGAGCTGTTTTTT.

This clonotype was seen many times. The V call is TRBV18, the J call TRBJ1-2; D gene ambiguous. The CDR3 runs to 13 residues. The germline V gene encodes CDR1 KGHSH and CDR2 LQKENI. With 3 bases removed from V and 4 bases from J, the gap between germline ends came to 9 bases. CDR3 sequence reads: CASSPPAPYGYTF. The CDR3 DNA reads TGTGCCAGCTCACCCCCGGCGCCCTATGGCTACACCTTC.

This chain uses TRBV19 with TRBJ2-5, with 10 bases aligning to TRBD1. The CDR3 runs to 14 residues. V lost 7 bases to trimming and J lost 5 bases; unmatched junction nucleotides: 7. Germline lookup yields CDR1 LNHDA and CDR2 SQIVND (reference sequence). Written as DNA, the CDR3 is TGTGCCAGTAAAAGACAGGGGGCGGGTGAGACCCAGTACTTC. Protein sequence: CASKRQGAGETQYF.

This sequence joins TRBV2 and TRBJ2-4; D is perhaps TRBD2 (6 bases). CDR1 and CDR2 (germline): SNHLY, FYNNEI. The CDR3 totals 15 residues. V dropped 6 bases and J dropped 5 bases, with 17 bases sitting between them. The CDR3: CASRRIIGGENIQYF. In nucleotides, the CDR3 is TGTGCCAGCAGGAGGATAATTGGAGGGGAAAACATTCAGTACTTC.

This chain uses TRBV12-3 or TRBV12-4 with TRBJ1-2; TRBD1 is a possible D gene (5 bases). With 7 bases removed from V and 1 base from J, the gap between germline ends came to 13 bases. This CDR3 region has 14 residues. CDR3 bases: TGTGCCAGCACCATAGACAGACTTAACTATGGCTACACCTTC. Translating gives CASTIDRLNYGYTF.

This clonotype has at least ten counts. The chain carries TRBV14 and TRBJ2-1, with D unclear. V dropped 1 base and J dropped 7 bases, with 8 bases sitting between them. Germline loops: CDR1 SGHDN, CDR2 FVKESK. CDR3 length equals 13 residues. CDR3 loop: CASSQGPHNEQFF. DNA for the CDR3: TGTGCCAGCAGCCAAGGCCCACATAATGAGCAGTTCTTC.

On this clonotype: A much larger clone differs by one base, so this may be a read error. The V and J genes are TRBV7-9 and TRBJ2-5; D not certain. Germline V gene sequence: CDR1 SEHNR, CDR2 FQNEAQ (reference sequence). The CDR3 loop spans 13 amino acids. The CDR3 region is CASSSPEQEAQYF. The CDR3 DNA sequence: TGTGCCAGCAGCTCCCCAGAGCAAGAGGCCCAGTACTTC. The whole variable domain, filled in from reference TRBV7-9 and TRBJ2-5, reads DTGVSQNPRHKITKRGQNVTFRCDPISEHNRLYWYRQTLGQGPEFLTYFQNEAQLEKSRLLSDRFSAERPKGSFSTLEIQRTEQGDSAMYLCASSSPEQEAQYFGPGTRLLVL.